This T cell receptor (beta chain) was profiled in a study of cytomegalovirus exposure and HLA in healthy donors. Study-wide results and caveats: In vitro assays verified that three CMV-associated chains recognized CMV antigens specifically.

A word on this clone: The antigen remains unidentified.

Produced via immunoSEQ multiplex PCR; TCRdb's table is partial and in-frame only. The table shows more than 80,000 clones, with about 87% occurring only once. This TCR was sampled from a woman under 30 in good health and CMV-seropositive. Material for sequencing was PBMCs.

CDR3 loop: CASSLAGGMNTEAFF. DNA of the CDR3: TGTGCCAGCAGCTTAGCAGGGGGTATGAACACTGAAGCTTTCTTT. The genes are TRBV11-2 and TRBJ1-1; 7 positions agree with TRBD1. CDR1 and CDR2 (germline): SGHAT, FQNNGV. V dropped 1 base and J dropped 0; count of bases not matched to a gene: 2. The CDR3 totals 15 residues. Full variable domain (remainder filled in from reference TRBV11-2 and TRBJ1-1): EAGVAQSPRYKIIEKRQSVAFWCNPISGHATLYWYQQILGQGPKLLIQFQNNGVVDDSQLPKDRFSAERLKGVDSTLKIQPAKLEDSAVYLCASSLAGGMNTEAFFGQGTRLTVV.